This T cell receptor beta chain originates from a study of cytomegalovirus exposure and HLA in healthy donors. Concerning this clone itself: Antigen: not known.

General study results and limits: HLA alleles showed associations with fewer than 20,000 TCR beta sequences in a later analysis, at a 0.05 false discovery rate. 164 TCR beta chains were listed as cytomegalovirus-associated. For TCR beta chains, V- and J-gene trimming was later linked to a missense DCLRE1C variant. Earlier analysis found most TCR beta V segments productive about 87% or about 30% of the time.

The PCR had 60 Vbeta and 13 Jbeta primers. Sequencing used immunoSEQ multiplex PCR; TCRdb keeps in-frame clones, though not all of them. Among more than 100,000 clones listed, 50% to 75% were seen once. Per the germline V gene, CDR1 is MNHEY and CDR2 is SVGAGI. The V end was cut by 0 bases, the J end by 8 bases, with 14 bases between. The CDR3 sequence is 15 residues long. The sequenced sample consisted of PBMCs. V gene TRBV6-5 combines with J gene TRBJ1-5, with D maybe TRBD1 (5 bases). This sequence was found in a woman between 40 and 55 years old in good health and CMV-seronegative. In DNA form, the CDR3 reads TGTGCCAGCAGTTACTCGATACGGGGCGGGGAGCCCCAGCATTTT. Translated: CASSYSIRGGEPQHF.